This T cell receptor beta chain was identified during a study of control samples from healthy donors and cancer patients. TCRdb's copy holds only in-frame clones and misses some; the assay was immunoSEQ multiplex PCR. The sample consists of around 110,000 clones, approximately 90% of them appearing once. Germline loops: CDR1 SGHRS, CDR2 YFSETQ. Trimming removed 4 bases from V and 0 bases from J; junction bases left unmatched: 14. This CDR3 region has 19 residues. This clone was counted only a few times. The sequencing sample was made of PBMCs. The chain is built from TRBV5-1 and TRBJ2-3; the match to TRBD2 covers 10 bases. The TCR was taken from a woman aged 50 to 60 with colorectal cancer. The CDR3 DNA reads as TGCGCCAGCAGCACCCCTCGCAGCGGGGGGGCCCGAAGCACAGATACGCAGTATTTT. Protein product: CASSTPRSGGARSTDTQYF. The full variable domain, completed using reference TRBV5-1 and TRBJ2-3, is KAGVTQTPRYLIKTRGQQVTLSCSPISGHRSVSWYQQTPGQGLQFLFEYFSETQRNKGNFPGRFSGRQFSNSRSEMNVSTLELGDSALYLCASSTPRSGGARSTDTQYFGPGTRLTVL.